One and the same sample provided the 10 T cell receptor beta chains below, sequenced in a study of cytomegalovirus exposure and HLA in healthy donors. The protocol was immunoSEQ multiplex PCR, while the TCRdb copy is restricted to in-frame clones and leaves out a portion. Of under 350,000 clones detected, about 86% appear once; the ten largest clones hold 1%. The specimen was PBMCs. The receptors come from a woman in her late teens or twenties in good health and CMV-seronegative.

This chain uses TRBV11-2 with TRBJ2-5; 11 bases agree with TRBD1. Trimming took 5 bases from V and 2 from J; bases not matched to a gene: 10. Germline CDR1 and CDR2: SGHAT and FQNNGV. The CDR3 runs to 17 residues. CDR3 protein: CASSQGTGGILQETQYF. CDR3 coding DNA: TGTGCCAGCAGCCAAGGGACAGGGGGTATACTACAAGAGACCCAGTACTTC.

The chain couples TRBV5-1 to TRBJ2-7; D not resolved. V lost 0 bases to trimming and J lost 4 bases, with 11 bases between them. Germline-derived CDR1 and CDR2 are SGHRS and YFSETQ. There are 14 residues in the CDR3. The CDR3 spells CASSLGGGIYEQYF. The CDR3 DNA follows: TGCGCCAGCAGCTTGGGTGGCGGAATATACGAGCAGTACTTC.

This clone was counted a single time. CDR3 in DNA: TGTGCCAGCAGTAGCGGGAGAGGAGATACGCAGTATTTT. Its translation: CASSSGRGDTQYF. The chain is built from TRBV6-5 and TRBJ2-3, with 8 bases matching TRBD2. Germline CDR1 reads MNHEY; CDR2 reads SVGAGI. Unmatched junction bases numbered 3, after V lost 5 bases and J lost 5 bases. The CDR3 sequence is 13 residues long.

This chain links TRBV10-3 with TRBJ1-6, with 9 bases identical to TRBD1. The CDR3 has 18 residues. The germline gives CDR1 ENHRY, CDR2 SYGVKD. With 0 bases clipped from V and 7 bases from J, the junction kept 10 bases outside the gene matches. Written as DNA, the CDR3 is TGTGCCATCAGTGAGTCACTTGGCGGGACAGGGCCCAATTCACCCCTCCACTTT. Translation: CAISESLGGTGPNSPLHF.

A single count supports this clone. The V gene is TRBV5-1, the J gene TRBJ1-2, with 8 bases matching TRBD1. The trim removed 3 bases at V and 0 bases at J, leaving 4 bases unmatched. The germline CDR1 and CDR2 sequences are SGHRS and YFSETQ. This CDR3 spans 15 amino acids. The CDR3 region has the DNA TGCGCCAGCAGCTCGCAGACAGGGGCTAACTATGGCTACACCTTC. Encoded protein: CASSSQTGANYGYTF.

The chain has TRBV29-1 and TRBJ2-7; 8 nucleotides line up with TRBD1. Germline assignment: CDR1 SQVTM and CDR2 ANQGSEA. This CDR3 has 13 amino acids. V lost 7 bases and J lost 2; bases outside the gene matches: 7. The CDR3 nucleotides are TGCAGCGATCCCGGGACAGGTCCCTACGAGCAGTACTTC. As protein: CSDPGTGPYEQYF.

The chain carries TRBV29-1 and TRBJ2-2; TRBD2 matches at 15 bases. J was trimmed by 1 base and V by 8 bases; bases with no gene match: 5. This CDR3 is 16 amino acids long. Germline values: CDR1 SQVTM, CDR2 ANQGSEA. The CDR3 region is CSPGTSGGQNTGELFF. In nucleotides, the CDR3 is TGCAGCCCCGGGACTAGCGGGGGGCAGAACACCGGGGAGCTGTTTTTT.

The V call is TRBV10-3, the J call TRBJ1-1; D unclear. The CDR3 extends over 14 amino acids. V lost 9 bases to trimming and J lost 4 bases, with 18 bases between them. Germline V gene sequence: CDR1 ENHRY, CDR2 SYGVKD. The CDR3 DNA reads as TGTGCCATAACCCGAGAAGAGGGCCTCACTGAAGCTTTCTTT. It encodes CAITREEGLTEAFF.

The V and J genes are TRBV15 and TRBJ1-3; D remains ambiguous. The CDR3 runs to 15 residues. The germline CDR1 and CDR2 sequences are LNHNV and YYDKDF (reference sequence). Trimming shortened V by 5 bases and J by 3 bases, and 14 bases separated the two germline ends. The CDR3 DNA sequence: TGTGCCACCAGCGGATCGAGTCAGCGTGGAAACACCATATATTTT. This codes for CATSGSSQRGNTIYF. Filled out from reference TRBV15 and TRBJ1-3, the complete variable domain reads DAMVIQNPRYQVTQFGKPVTLSCSQTLNHNVMYWYQQKSSQAPKLLFHYYDKDFNNEADTPDNFQSRRPNTSFCFLDIRSPGLGDTAMYLCATSGSSQRGNTIYFGEGSWLTVV.

This clone came up once. This chain joins TRBV4-2 and TRBJ1-1, with D unresolved. CDR1 LGHNA and CDR2 YNFKEQ come from the germline V gene. The CDR3 extends over 15 amino acids. V dropped 2 bases and J dropped 1 base, with 11 bases sitting between them. CDR3 sequence: CASSQRPAENTEAFF. The CDR3, as DNA: TGTGCCAGCAGCCAACGTCCAGCGGAGAACACTGAAGCTTTCTTT.